The subject of this entry is one TCR beta chain. This record belongs to a study of blood T cell repertoires in COVID-19. In the study overall: The United States, Italy and Spain provided the acute and convalescent COVID-19 samples. The analysed material was cDNA or gDNA that came from T cells, B-cell-depleted T cells, or PBMCs.

Germline-derived CDR1 and CDR2 are SEHNR and FQNEAQ (reference sequence). The CDR3 covers 14 residues. Trimming stripped 4 bases from V and 3 bases from J, with 9 bases between. Produced via immunoSEQ multiplex PCR; TCRdb's table is partial and in-frame only. Seen here are roughly 60,000 clones, around 75% observed once, and the top ten hold around 25%. Sample: peripheral blood. This chain connects TRBV7-9 to TRBJ1-4; D uncertain. The sequence was obtained from a human donor in a cohort sampled during active COVID-19. Here the CDR3 reads CASSSIVSNEKLFF. The CDR3 nucleotides are TGTGCCAGCAGCTCCATAGTATCTAATGAAAAACTGTTTTTT.